This TCR beta chain originates from a study of control samples from healthy donors and cancer patients. The repertoire was sequenced with immunoSEQ multiplex PCR; TCRdb's copy has only in-frame clones and lacks some. The sample comprises 65,000 to 90,000 clones, 89% of which are singletons, and approximately 8.8% rests with the top ten. The CDR3 has 18 amino acids. J lost 4 bases, V lost 4 bases, and 15 bases had no gene match. Germline CDR1 LNHDA, CDR2 SQIVND (reference sequence). This clonotype was sampled from a woman between 50 and 59 years old with colorectal cancer. Sample: PBMCs. This chain connects TRBV19 to TRBJ1-5; 8 bases are shared with TRBD1. In DNA form, the CDR3 reads TGTGCCAGTAGTAAGGGACAGGCGAGGTCTCTTTTTAATCAGCCCCAGCATTTT. It is translated as CASSKGQARSLFNQPQHF.